These T cell receptor beta chains were read from a single sample in a study of cytomegalovirus exposure and HLA in healthy donors. The repertoire was sequenced with immunoSEQ multiplex PCR; TCRdb's copy has only in-frame clones and lacks some. The sample comprises under 95,000 clones, over 70% of which are singletons, and approximately 1% rests with the top ten. The sample consisted of PBMCs. The receptors were gathered from a male donor in good health and CMV-seronegative. The CDR3 runs from the conserved cysteine through the conserved F or W. Each record gives: J gene, clone size, D gene, V gene, CDR3 DNA, CDR3 protein. The D gene is left open where the match is weak. Some rows have no size entry. The others give once, few or many, or a class for an expanded clone.

>TRBJ1-2|.|.|TRBV4-2
TGTGCCAGCAGCCACGGACAGAACTATGGCTACCCCTTC
CASSHGQNYGYPF
>TRBJ1-2|.|.|TRBV5-6
TGTGCCAGCAGCTCCGGGACGCAGGGAGGCTATGGCTACACCTTC
CASSSGTQGGYGYTF
>TRBJ2-3|once|TRBD1|TRBV7-8
TGTGCCAGCAGCATGGGACAGGGGGCTTATACGCAGTATTTT
CASSMGQGAYTQYF
>TRBJ2-3|.|TRBD2|TRBV11-2
TGTGCCAGCAGCCCACAGAGGGTAGCGGGGAAAGATACGCAGTATTTT
CASSPQRVAGKDTQYF
>TRBJ2-1|.|TRBD1|TRBV5-1
TGCGCCAGCAGCTTGGTGGTGGGGACAGGGGGCAAGGATGAGCAGTTCTTC
CASSLVVGTGGKDEQFF
>TRBJ2-7|.|.|TRBV7-9
TGTGCCAGCAGCCAGACTACTTACGAGCAGTACTTC
CASSQTTYEQYF
>TRBJ2-7|.|.|TRBV5-4
TGTGCCAGCAGCTCCGGACAGTTGCACTACGAGCAGTACTTC
CASSSGQLHYEQYF
>TRBJ1-2|.|TRBD1|TRBV6-5
TGTGCCAGCACCAGGACAGGGTATGGCTACACCTTC
CASTRTGYGYTF
>TRBJ2-7|.|TRBD2|TRBV28
TGTGCCAGCAGTTGGGGGACTAGCGGGAGGGAGGGTTACGAGCAGTACTTC
CASSWGTSGREGYEQYF
>TRBJ2-7|.|.|TRBV7-9
TGTTCCAGCAGCTCACAGGGTAGCTCCTACGAGCAGTACTTC
CSSSSQGSSYEQYF
>TRBJ1-4|.|.|TRBV19
TGTGCCAGTAGTCGGGGGAAGTCTAATGAAAAACTGTTTTTT
CASSRGKSNEKLFF
>TRBJ1-6|.|.|TRBV7-2
TGTGCCAGCAGCTTCAGGGACTATAATTCACCCCTCCACTTT
CASSFRDYNSPLHF
>TRBJ2-2|.|.|TRBV28
TGTGCCAGCAGTTTAGGGACTGTGCCCGGGGAGCTGTTTTTT
CASSLGTVPGELFF
>TRBJ1-1|.|.|TRBV14
TGTGCCAGCAGCCCCAGAGGTGGCAGAACCATTAACACTGAAGCTTTCTTT
CASSPRGGRTINTEAFF
>TRBJ2-2|.|.|TRBV20-1
TGCAGTGCTAAAGGGGCCGGGGAGCTGTTTTTT
CSAKGAGELFF
>TRBJ1-2|.|TRBD1|TRBV6-5
TGTGCCAGCGGGAGACAGGGTTTTGACTATGGCTACACCTTC
CASGRQGFDYGYTF
>TRBJ2-3|.|TRBD2|TRBV10-2
TGCGCCAGTAAAGGTCGCTGGCGGGAGGGTTCAGATACGCAGTATTTT
CASKGRWREGSDTQYF